The rows below give T cell receptor beta chains drawn from one sample of a study of shared clonotypes between healthy human individuals. Assay used: immunoSEQ multiplex PCR; TCRdb lists only in-frame clones, some missing. The data contain about 2.4 million clones, more than 80% of them singletons. The sequenced sample was naive CD4+ T cells sorted from blood. The receptors stem from a man younger than 30 in good health. The CDR3 runs from the conserved cysteine through the conserved F or W. The D gene is left open where the match is weak. Part of the rows lack a size; the others show once, few, many or a class for expanded clones.

.	TRBV6-1	TRBJ2-5	.	TGTGCCAGCATAAGACATCTTGGGGAGACCCAGTACTTC	CASIRHLGETQYF
.	TRBV2	TRBJ2-5	.	TGTGCCAGCAGTGTTGGCGGTCAAGAGACCCAGTACTTC	CASSVGGQETQYF
TRBD1	TRBV13	TRBJ1-1	.	TGTGCCAGCAGCCTCGGACAGGGCTACACTGAAGCTTTCTTT	CASSLGQGYTEAFF
.	TRBV11-2	TRBJ2-2	.	TGTGCCAGCAGCTCCCAACAGAACACCGGGGAGCTGTTTTTT	CASSSQQNTGELFF
TRBD1	TRBV6-5	TRBJ2-7	.	TGTGCCAGCAGGACGACGCGGGACAGGGTATACGAGCAGTACTTC	CASRTTRDRVYEQYF
.	TRBV2	TRBJ1-1	few	TGTGCCAGCGCGGGGGTCGGGCTCATGAACACTGAAGCTTTCTTT	CASAGVGLMNTEAFF
TRBD1	TRBV18	TRBJ2-7	.	TGTGCCAGCTCACCAATCGGACAGGGTATAGGAGAGCAGTACTTC	CASSPIGQGIGEQYF
.	TRBV5-1	TRBJ2-1	.	TGCGCCAGCAGCTTGGATGGACTCCCCGGGGTTTTCTTC	CASSLDGLPGVFF
.	TRBV5-4	TRBJ1-6	.	TGTGCCAGCAGCTTAGGTCCCCAGGGCCCTAATTCACCCCTCCACTTT	CASSLGPQGPNSPLHF
.	TRBV30	TRBJ2-1	.	TGTGCCTGGAGTGTACTCAGGACAAAGAGCTCCTACAATGAGCAGTTCTTC	CAWSVLRTKSSYNEQFF
TRBD1	TRBV2	TRBJ1-2	.	TGTGCCAGCAGTGAAGAGGGGGCACGCTATGGCTACACCTTC	CASSEEGARYGYTF
.	TRBV10-3	TRBJ2-2	few	TGTGCCATCAGTGAGTCGCTAGACAGCACCGGGGAGCTGTTTTTT	CAISESLDSTGELFF
TRBD2	TRBV5-3	TRBJ2-5	.	TGTGCCAGAAGCGCCACTAGCGGGGGGTATCAAGAGACCCAGTACTTC	CARSATSGGYQETQYF
TRBD2	TRBV12-5	TRBJ2-4	.	TGTGCTAGTGGTTTGGTAGCGGGGGGAAAGGTCATTCAGTACTTC	CASGLVAGGKVIQYF
TRBD1	TRBV6-1	TRBJ1-4	.	TGTGCCAGCAGTGAATATTTTGGACAGGGATCTACCATCCGGGAAAAACTGTTTTTT	CASSEYFGQGSTIREKLFF
.	TRBV19	TRBJ2-7	.	TGTGCCAGTAGTACGCGACAGAGCTCCTACGAGCAGTACTTC	CASSTRQSSYEQYF
TRBD2	TRBV2	TRBJ2-7	.	TGTGCCAGCAGTGAGGCGTTAGGGGGACTAGCGGTGATCTACGAGCAGTACTTC	CASSEALGGLAVIYEQYF
.	TRBV11-2	TRBJ2-7	.	TGTGCCAGCAGCCCCAAGCCCTTGTACTCCTACGAGCAGTACTTC	CASSPKPLYSYEQYF
.	TRBV5-1	TRBJ1-1	once	TGCGCCAGCAGCTTGGTCCCCGGGGGCGCGGGCACTGAAGCTTTCTTT	CASSLVPGGAGTEAFF
.	TRBV11-2	TRBJ2-1	.	TGTGCCAGCAGCTTAGACCCAGGGATTACCTACAATGAGCAGTTCTTC	CASSLDPGITYNEQFF
.	TRBV2	TRBJ2-7	once	TGTGCCAGCACAGAGGGCCACGAGCAGTACTTC	CASTEGHEQYF
.	TRBV7-9	TRBJ2-5	.	TGTGCCAGCAGCTTAGAGGCCGACAGGCAAGAGACCCAGTACTTC	CASSLEADRQETQYF
.	TRBV9	TRBJ1-5	few	TGTGCCAGCAGCGTAGACGTCGGTCAGCCCCAGCATTTT	CASSVDVGQPQHF
TRBD1	TRBV7-2	TRBJ2-7	.	TGTGCCAGCAGCTTAGGGACAGGGCAGCCCTACGAGCAGTACTTC	CASSLGTGQPYEQYF
.	TRBV19	TRBJ2-7	.	TGTGCCAGTAGCGCCGGAGGGTACGAGCAGTACTTC	CASSAGGYEQYF
.	TRBV29-1	TRBJ1-1	.	TGCAGCGTTGAACAGGGCACTGAAGCTTTCTTT	CSVEQGTEAFF
.	TRBV7-2	TRBJ1-1	.	TGTGCCAGCAGCCCGGGGGCTGAAGCTTTCTTT	CASSPGAEAFF